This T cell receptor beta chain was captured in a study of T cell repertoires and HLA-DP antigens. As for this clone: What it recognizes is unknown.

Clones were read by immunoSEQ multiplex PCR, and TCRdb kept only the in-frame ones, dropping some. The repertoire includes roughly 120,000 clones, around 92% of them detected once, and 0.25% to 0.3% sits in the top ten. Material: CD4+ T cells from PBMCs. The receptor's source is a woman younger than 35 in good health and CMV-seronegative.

CDR3 sequence reads: CASTELLASYNEQFF. For the CDR3, the DNA is TGTGCCAGCACCGAGCTGCTAGCTTCCTACAATGAGCAGTTCTTC. V is TRBV6-1 and J is TRBJ2-1; D is perhaps TRBD2 (5 bases). The ends were cut back, 7 bases at V and 1 base at J, with 14 bases in the middle. There are 15 residues in the CDR3. The germline V gene has CDR1 MNHNS and CDR2 SASEGT.